Shown below are 21 T cell receptor beta chains from a single sample sequenced in a study of cytomegalovirus exposure and HLA in healthy donors. The PCR made use of 60 Vbeta and 13 Jbeta primers. Sequencing used immunoSEQ multiplex PCR; TCRdb keeps in-frame clones, though not all of them. Seen here are 100,000 to 150,000 clones, over 70% observed once, and the top ten hold nearly 9.5%. Sequencing was performed on PBMCs. The receptors originated from a woman between 45 and 60 years old in good health and CMV-seropositive.

This clone has just one count. V gene TRBV6-5 combines with J gene TRBJ1-4; 7 bases fit TRBD1. V lost 6 bases and J lost 6; bases outside the gene matches: 7. Looked up from germline, CDR1 is MNHEY and CDR2 is SVGAGI. This CDR3 spans 14 amino acids. In DNA form, the CDR3 reads TGTGCCAGCAGACTACAGGGGCTACATGAAAAACTGTTTTTT. Its protein product is CASRLQGLHEKLFF.

The chain links TRBV7-9 to TRBJ2-5; possible D gene TRBD1, 5 bases. Looked up from germline, CDR1 is SEHNR and CDR2 is FQNEAQ (reference sequence). The CDR3 consists of 13 residues. The V and J ends lost 5 bases and 5 bases respectively, with 12 bases between them. This CDR3 reads CASSLTERETQYF. CDR3 bases: TGTGCCAGCAGCCTGACAGAAAGGGAGACCCAGTACTTC.

The chain is built from TRBV6-5 and TRBJ1-1; perhaps TRBD1 as D (5 bases). The V gene lost 6 bases and the J gene lost 1 base, with 15 bases spanning the gap. CDR3 length equals 15 residues. Germline V gives CDR1 MNHEY, CDR2 SVGAGI. The DNA of the CDR3 is TGTGCCAGCAGGCGGGACCCGGGAGGGAACACTGAAGCTTTCTTT. Protein: CASRRDPGGNTEAFF.

This clone was picked up one time. V is TRBV25-1 and J is TRBJ1-2; 11 nucleotides line up with TRBD1. The trim removed 2 bases at V and 4 bases at J, leaving 6 bases unmatched. Per the germline V gene, CDR1 is MGHDK and CDR2 is SYGVNS. The CDR3 totals 16 residues. The CDR3 is CASSEPGTGGIYGYTF. CDR3 in DNA: TGTGCCAGCAGTGAACCCGGGACAGGGGGGATCTATGGCTACACCTTC.

This rearrangement joins TRBV11-3 to TRBJ1-4; no firm D call. Trimming pared 1 base from V and 0 bases from J, leaving 6 bases between. Germline V gene lookup returns CDR1 SGHNT and CDR2 YENEEA. The CDR3 has 15 residues. The chain's CDR3 is CASSLAGATNEKLFF. In DNA, the CDR3 is TGTGCCAGCAGCTTAGCTGGAGCAACTAATGAAAAACTGTTTTTT.

The chain employs TRBV14 and TRBJ2-2; D remains ambiguous. This CDR3 spans 14 amino acids. Germline-derived CDR1 and CDR2 are SGHDN and FVKESK. Trimming removed 4 bases at V and 0 bases at J, with 6 bases between. CDR3 sequence reads: CASSLLTNTGELFF. In DNA, the CDR3 is TGTGCCAGCAGCCTACTAACGAACACCGGGGAGCTGTTTTTT.

CDR3 nucleotide sequence: TGTGCCAGCAGTTACGGCGTTAGCGGGGGTCAAGAGACCCAGTACTTC. Translation gives CASSYGVSGGQETQYF. The chain combines TRBV6-6 with TRBJ2-5; 9 bases are a match to TRBD2. The germline V gene encodes CDR1 MNHNY and CDR2 SVGAGI (reference sequence). Losses at the gene ends were 2 bases for V and 2 bases for J; bases not matched to a gene: 6. The CDR3 covers 16 residues.

The CDR3: CAWRLALKQFF. Written as DNA, the CDR3 is TGTGCCTGGAGGCTAGCCCTAAAGCAGTTCTTC. The chain has TRBV30 and TRBJ2-1; TRBD2 is a possible D gene (5 bases). The V and J ends lost 3 bases and 11 bases respectively, with 11 bases between them. The CDR3 has 11 residues. Germline assignment: CDR1 GTSNPN and CDR2 SVGIG (reference sequence).

The rearrangement links TRBV5-4 to TRBJ2-1; 9 nucleotides match TRBD2. V shed 3 bases, J shed 0 bases, and the junction held 4 bases outside the gene matches. In germline, CDR1 is SGHNT, CDR2 YYREEE (reference sequence). The CDR3 is 16 amino acids. The CDR3 region is CASSWGRGGSYNEQFF. As DNA, the CDR3 is TGTGCCAGCAGCTGGGGGCGGGGGGGCTCCTACAATGAGCAGTTCTTC.

This clone showed up just a few times. The chain recombines TRBV5-4 with TRBJ2-3; a possible D gene is TRBD2 (7 bases). The germline V gene has CDR1 SGHNT and CDR2 YYREEE (reference sequence). Trimming left V 4 bases short and J 6 bases short, with 27 bases between. CDR3 length equals 18 residues. CDR3 residues: CASSPDEMAGALRDTQYF. The CDR3 nucleotides are TGTGCCAGCAGCCCCGATGAGATGGCGGGGGCCCTCAGGGATACGCAGTATTTT.

Only one count was recorded for this clone. V is TRBV2 and J is TRBJ2-7; tentatively, D is TRBD2 (6 bases). Between the trimmed V and J ends, which lost 7 bases and 2 bases, there was a span of 18 bases. CDR1 and CDR2 from the germline V gene are SNHLY and FYNNEI. This CDR3 has 15 amino acids. The CDR3 region is CASTTRLASPYEQYF. The CDR3 DNA reads TGTGCCAGCACAACACGGCTAGCGTCCCCCTACGAGCAGTACTTC.

V and J are TRBV9 and TRBJ2-1, with TRBD2 matching 14 bases. Per germline, CDR1 SGDLS and CDR2 YYNGEE. The CDR3 is made up of 17 amino acids. V lost 2 bases, J lost 3 bases, and 4 bases stayed unmatched. The CDR3 DNA is TGTGCCAGCAGCGTTCAGGGACTAGCGGGAGACTACAATGAGCAGTTCTTC. It codes for CASSVQGLAGDYNEQFF.

The J gene is TRBJ1-1, the V gene TRBV6-1; 7 bases agree with TRBD1. CDR3 size: 16 residues. Germline loops: CDR1 MNHNS, CDR2 SASEGT. V shed 0 bases and J 4 bases; nucleotides not matched to a gene: 8. CDR3 loop: CASSEAPPGQPTEAFF. The CDR3 nucleotides read TGTGCCAGCAGTGAAGCTCCGCCGGGACAGCCCACTGAAGCTTTCTTT.

This chain uses TRBV2 with TRBJ2-2; TRBD2 matches at 15 bases. CDR3 size: 17 residues. Germline V gene sequence: CDR1 SNHLY, CDR2 FYNNEI. Trimming at V came to 7 bases and at J to 5 bases, leaving 8 bases not matched to a gene. The CDR3 is CASTGLAGGPRTGELFF. CDR3 nucleotides: TGTGCCAGCACAGGACTAGCGGGGGGGCCTCGTACCGGGGAGCTGTTTTTT. The variable domain in full, with the rest retrieved from reference TRBV2 and TRBJ2-2, is EPEVTQTPSHQVTQMGQEVILRCVPISNHLYFYWYRQILGQKVEFLVSFYNNEISEKSEIFDDQFSVERPDGSNFTLKIRSTKLEDSAMYFCASTGLAGGPRTGELFFGEGSRLTVL.

The CDR3 spells CSVARDRGTDTQYF. For the CDR3, the DNA is TGCAGCGTTGCCCGGGACAGGGGAACAGATACGCAGTATTTT. The chain is built from TRBV29-1 and TRBJ2-3, with 10 bases fitting TRBD1. The CDR3 contains 14 residues. Germline V gives CDR1 SQVTM, CDR2 ANQGSEA. V trimming: 4 bases; J trimming: 3 bases; junction bases outside the gene matches: 4.

V gene TRBV6-1 combines with J gene TRBJ1-3; D uncertain. Per the germline V gene, CDR1 is MNHNS and CDR2 is SASEGT. This CDR3 is 11 amino acids long. V was clipped by 9 bases and J by 7 bases, with 10 bases between them. The CDR3 sequence is CARGSPNTIYF. Here the CDR3 DNA reads TGTGCCAGGGGCAGCCCGAACACCATATATTTT.

Of note for this clone: Germline and junction disagree at one end, which may indicate a read error. The rearrangement links TRBV7-7 to TRBJ2-7; D uncertain. CDR3 size: 13 residues. Germline lookup yields CDR1 SSHAT and CDR2 FNYEAQ (reference sequence). CDR3 sequence (DNA): TGTGCTAGCAGCTTAGGGTTACGGGACGAGCAGTACTTC. Encoded protein: CASSLGLRDEQYF.

This chain uses TRBV11-3 with TRBJ2-1, with D possibly matching TRBD2 (5 bases). The CDR3 has 14 amino acids. The germline V and J ends were trimmed by 4 bases and 9 bases, with 16 bases remaining between them. Per the germline V gene, CDR1 is SGHNT and CDR2 is YENEEA. CDR3 protein: CASSSHPNRGEQFF. CDR3 sequence (DNA): TGTGCCAGCAGCTCCCACCCGAATCGGGGTGAGCAGTTCTTC.

This clone was observed a handful of times. V is TRBV6-5 and J is TRBJ2-7; TRBD2 aligns across 12 bases. Germline loops: CDR1 MNHEY, CDR2 SVGAGI. The CDR3 consists of 15 residues. The ends lost 5 bases at V and 5 bases at J; junction bases unmatched: 7. As DNA, the CDR3 is TGTGCCAGCAGTCGCCCTAGCGGGGGGGCCGACGAGCAGTACTTC. The encoded protein is CASSRPSGGADEQYF.

J is TRBJ1-5 and V is TRBV15; D ambiguous. The CDR3 sequence is 15 residues long. Trimming took 1 base from V and 7 from J, leaving 14 bases between them. Germline CDR1 LNHNV, CDR2 YYDKDF (reference sequence). The CDR3 region has the DNA TGTGCCACCAGCAGAGCCGGCAGGTTAAGGCAGCCCCAGCATTTT. This codes for CATSRAGRLRQPQHF. Variable domain in full (rest from reference TRBV15 and TRBJ1-5): DAMVIQNPRYQVTQFGKPVTLSCSQTLNHNVMYWYQQKSSQAPKLLFHYYDKDFNNEADTPDNFQSRRPNTSFCFLDIRSPGLGDTAMYLCATSRAGRLRQPQHFGDGTRLSIL.

This chain joins TRBV4-3 and TRBJ2-7; a weak D match, TRBD1 (6 bases). The germline CDR1 and CDR2 sequences are LGHNA and YSLEER. CDR3 length: 16 amino acids. With 1 base removed from V and 0 bases from J, the gap between germline ends came to 13 bases. CDR3 nucleotide sequence: TGCGCCAGCAGCCAAGGCGACAGGCCAGGCTCCTACGAGCAGTACTTC. Protein: CASSQGDRPGSYEQYF.